These T cell receptor beta chains were read from a single sample in a study of TIL therapy for anti-PD-1-resistant metastatic lung cancer. This table comes from immunoSEQ multiplex PCR, and its TCRdb copy is limited to in-frame clones, with some not included. The sample lists nearly 15,000 clones, about 82% seen once, with about 0.9% in the top ten. The sample here was blood, taken at baseline. The origin of the receptors is a person aged 25 to 85 with non-small cell lung cancer. The CDR3 runs from the conserved cysteine through the conserved F or W. Clone sizes are given selectively: once, few, many, or a class where the clone is expanded.

J gene,clone size,V gene,CDR3 protein
TRBJ1-2,-,TRBV5-1,CASSLEVTGGNYGYTF
TRBJ2-1,-,TRBV27,CASSASHRDRRGNEQFF
TRBJ1-2,-,TRBV27,CASSAGRQHGYTF
TRBJ2-7,-,TRBV18,CASSPGLETYEQYF
TRBJ2-3,-,TRBV7-3,CASSLRGGAGDTQYF
TRBJ2-5,-,TRBV5-1,CASSLGPTKETQYF
TRBJ1-5,-,TRBV6-1,CASSAQISNQPQHF
TRBJ2-5,-,TRBV6-1,CASSERRPQETQYF
TRBJ1-1,-,TRBV7-9,CASSSESRTEAFF
TRBJ1-3,-,TRBV4-3,CASSRAAYSGNTIYF
TRBJ2-1,once,TRBV7-9,CASSQRLAEKNEQFF
TRBJ2-3,-,TRBV2,CASSQGVDTQYF
TRBJ2-7,-,TRBV15,CATSRGDRLLSYEQYF
TRBJ1-1,once,TRBV5-1,CASSLGGGTEAFF
TRBJ1-6,few,TRBV5-3,CARMGGYTAATNSPLHF
TRBJ2-3,-,TRBV5-6,CASSLALSRDPATDTQYF
TRBJ2-5,-,TRBV6-6,CASGGRRQETQYF
TRBJ1-2,-,TRBV18,CASSPAQGNGYTF
TRBJ1-4,-,TRBV7-6,CASSRGQGVIREKLFF
TRBJ2-4,-,TRBV7-2,CASSLEAWPPKNIQYF
TRBJ1-1,-,TRBV18,CASSPPNPVLLSNTEAFF
TRBJ1-5,-,TRBV2,CASRGPFQPQHF
TRBJ1-4,-,TRBV27,CASSSLGTMDEKLFF
TRBJ1-2,-,TRBV12-5,CASGLALGKYGYTF
TRBJ1-1,-,TRBV7-9,CASSPRGAANTEAFF
TRBJ1-5,-,TRBV19,CASSIAQKIRQPQHF
TRBJ2-5,once,TRBV7-9,CASSLRSGKPGTQYF
TRBJ2-7,-,TRBV6-5,CASSVDRRRLLKQYF
TRBJ2-6,-,TRBV28,CASSSPGQYSGANVLTF
TRBJ2-2,-,TRBV2,CASSEVQRTGELFF
TRBJ1-5,once,TRBV2,CASSAQGAISQPQHF
TRBJ2-1,few,TRBV18,CASSPENNEQFF
TRBJ2-7,-,TRBV5-5,CASSLWGSGAHEQYF
TRBJ2-5,-,TRBV7-2,CASSQYQETQYF
TRBJ2-2,once,TRBV19,CASSDRFTGELFF
TRBJ1-1,-,TRBV19,CATHLGGGQDTQAFF
TRBJ2-2,-,TRBV11-1,CASRQVANTGELFF
TRBJ1-1,once,TRBV7-2,CASSLWGGNTEAFF
TRBJ2-1,-,TRBV28,CASSPWGGASYNEQFF
TRBJ2-1,-,TRBV4-3,CASSQARWGPYNEQFF
TRBJ2-3,-,TRBV6-5,CASSSHRERTDTQYF
TRBJ1-6,-,TRBV7-2,CASSLDPGWNSPLHF
TRBJ2-7,once,TRBV27,CASRGQGSYEQYF
TRBJ2-1,few,TRBV7-9,CASSLGPDGQFF
TRBJ2-7,-,TRBV5-6,CASSLGSLTYEQYF
TRBJ1-5,-,TRBV4-3,CASSQDASANQPQHF
TRBJ1-6,-,TRBV10-2,CATAPGGADNSPLHF
TRBJ2-1,once,TRBV28,CASSFEVYNEQFF
TRBJ1-2,-,TRBV19,CASSIYTGRGGYTF
TRBJ2-7,-,TRBV6-5,CASKSHNSYEQYF
TRBJ1-4,-,TRBV18,CASSPARGEKLFF
TRBJ2-7,few,TRBV5-8,CASGGSAPEQYF
TRBJ2-2,-,TRBV27,CASSQGRAGGELFF
TRBJ2-1,-,TRBV7-2,CASSYSGRSNNEQFF
TRBJ2-5,-,TRBV6-6,CASSYSTGRETQYF